This T cell receptor (beta chain) was identified in a study of cytomegalovirus exposure and HLA in healthy donors. The CDR3 runs 14 residues. The V gene's germline CDR1 is KGHSH and CDR2 LQKENI. Primers: 60 Vbeta forward and 13 Jbeta reverse. Repertoires were generated with immunoSEQ multiplex PCR, while TCRdb's copy carries only in-frame clones and drops some. The sample records 170,000 or so clones, just over 75% being singletons. About this clone: At one of its ends the junction is not consistent with the germline gene, which may arise from a read error.

Sequences were obtained from PBMCs. The chain joins TRBV18 to TRBJ1-1; a possible D gene is TRBD1 (5 bases). The TCR was taken from a woman aged 60-75 years in good health and CMV-seropositive. The CDR3 reads CASSPQELNTEAFF. CDR3 nucleotides: TGTGCCAGCTCTCCACAGGAGTTGAACACTGAAGCTTTCTTT.